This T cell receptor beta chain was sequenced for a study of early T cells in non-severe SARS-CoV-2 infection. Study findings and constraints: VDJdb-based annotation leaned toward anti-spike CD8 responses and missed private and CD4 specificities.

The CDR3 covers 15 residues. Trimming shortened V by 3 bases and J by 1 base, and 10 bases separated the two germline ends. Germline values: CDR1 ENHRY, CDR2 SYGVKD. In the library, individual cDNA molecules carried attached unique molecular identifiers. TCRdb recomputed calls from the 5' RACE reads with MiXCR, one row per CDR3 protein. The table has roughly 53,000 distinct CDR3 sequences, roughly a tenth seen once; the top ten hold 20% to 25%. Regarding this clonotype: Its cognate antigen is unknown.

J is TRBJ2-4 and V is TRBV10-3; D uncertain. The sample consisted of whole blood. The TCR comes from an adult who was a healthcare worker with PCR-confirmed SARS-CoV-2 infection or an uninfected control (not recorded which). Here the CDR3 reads CAISDSRGAKNIQYF. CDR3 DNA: TGTGCCATCAGTGATAGTCGTGGGGCCAAAAACATTCAGTACTTC.